The rows below give T cell receptor beta chains drawn from one sample of a study of cytomegalovirus exposure and HLA in healthy donors. The method was immunoSEQ multiplex PCR; TCRdb's version includes in-frame clones alone and lacks a portion of them. Of approximately 170,000 clones listed, over 70% are singletons. Sequencing input: PBMCs. All receptors come from a man aged 45-60 years in good health and CMV-seropositive. CDR3s include the opening cysteine and the closing phenylalanine or tryptophan. A D gene is named only where the DNA matches it firmly. Not all rows give a size; the values are once, few, many and, for expanded clones, a class.

size,V,J,D,CDR3,DNA
-,TRBV10-2,TRBJ1-3,-,CASSDPGDTIYF,TGCGCCAGCAGTGACCCCGGGGACACCATATATTTT
few,TRBV18,TRBJ1-2,-,CASSPLGDTPHGYTF,TGTGCCAGCTCACCACTCGGGGACACCCCCCATGGCTACACCTTC
-,TRBV4-3,TRBJ2-7,TRBD1,CASSQDRQGNSEQYF,TGCGCCAGCAGCCAAGACAGACAGGGAAACTCCGAGCAGTACTTC
-,TRBV5-1,TRBJ2-3,TRBD2,CASSTGLVDTQYF,TGCGCCAGCAGCACCGGACTAGTCGATACGCAGTATTTT
-,TRBV4-2,TRBJ1-4,-,CASSQAGVGNEKLFF,TGTGCCAGCAGCCAAGCGGGGGTGGGGAATGAAAAACTGTTTTTT
-,TRBV5-1,TRBJ1-1,-,CASSLAGGNTEAFF,TGCGCCAGCAGCTTGGCGGGAGGGAACACTGAAGCTTTCTTT
-,TRBV5-6,TRBJ1-2,-,CASSSTGPYGYTF,TGTGCCAGCAGCTCGACAGGTCCCTATGGCTACACCTTC
-,TRBV5-6,TRBJ2-1,-,CASSLVILASYNEQFF,TGTGCCAGCAGCTTGGTAATACTAGCCTCCTACAATGAGCAGTTCTTC
-,TRBV30,TRBJ1-2,TRBD1,CAWGGQPYGYTF,TGTGCCTGGGGGGGACAGCCCTATGGCTACACCTTC
-,TRBV30,TRBJ1-5,-,CAWANGGNQPQHF,TGTGCCTGGGCCAACGGGGGGAATCAGCCCCAGCATTTT
-,TRBV2,TRBJ2-3,-,CASSLTTDTQYF,TGTGCCAGCAGCCTGACTACAGATACGCAGTATTTT
once,TRBV19,TRBJ2-1,TRBD2,CASSGVGLVDNEQFF,TGTGCCAGTAGTGGGGTCGGACTAGTCGACAATGAGCAGTTCTTC
-,TRBV9,TRBJ2-5,TRBD2,CASSVTPTSGAETQYF,TGTGCCAGCAGCGTAACCCCGACTAGCGGGGCAGAGACCCAGTACTTC
-,TRBV10-2,TRBJ1-4,-,CASASGDGREKLFF,TGCGCCAGCGCTTCAGGGGACGGAAGGGAAAAACTGTTTTTT
once,TRBV19,TRBJ2-3,-,CASSKLGADTQYF,TGTGCCAGTAGTAAATTGGGGGCGGATACGCAGTATTTT
-,TRBV28,TRBJ1-2,-,CASTQAARVNGYTF,TGTGCCAGCACCCAAGCTGCCAGGGTGAATGGCTACACCTTC
-,TRBV7-8,TRBJ2-1,TRBD2,CASSLVLAGGLNNEQFF,TGTGCCAGCAGCTTAGTACTAGCGGGAGGACTCAACAATGAGCAGTTCTTC
-,TRBV29-1,TRBJ1-1,-,CSVYRRGGGNTEAFF,TGCAGCGTCTATCGTCGTGGTGGAGGGAACACTGAAGCTTTCTTT
-,TRBV7-9,TRBJ2-6,-,CASSPRSGANVLTF,TGTGCCAGCAGCCCCCGCTCTGGGGCCAACGTCCTGACTTTC
once,TRBV5-1,TRBJ1-2,TRBD1,CASSFLTGGDGYTF,TGCGCCAGCAGCTTCTTGACAGGGGGCGATGGCTACACCTTC
-,TRBV21-1,TRBJ1-6,-,CASIPYRQSYNSPLHF,TGTGCCAGCATCCCGTATAGACAGTCATATAATTCACCCCTCCACTTT
-,TRBV5-1,TRBJ2-5,TRBD2,CASSLAGREETQYF,TGCGCCAGCAGCTTGGCGGGGAGGGAAGAGACCCAGTACTTC
few,TRBV4-1,TRBJ1-5,-,CASSQDRGTPQHF,TGCGCCAGCAGCCAAGATCGGGGTACGCCCCAGCATTTT
-,TRBV5-1,TRBJ2-1,-,CASSLDRGGSYNEQFF,TGCGCCAGCAGCTTAGATCGGGGAGGCTCCTACAATGAGCAGTTCTTC
-,TRBV5-4,TRBJ1-1,-,CASRIGGGYRTEAFF,TGTGCCAGCAGAATTGGGGGAGGTTATAGGACTGAAGCTTTCTTT
-,TRBV2,TRBJ2-6,-,CASSAKSSGANVLTF,TGTGCCAGCAGTGCTAAGAGTTCTGGGGCCAACGTCCTGACTTTC
-,TRBV6-6,TRBJ1-4,TRBD1,CASSPGQGWGEKLFF,TGTGCCAGCAGTCCTGGACAGGGCTGGGGCGAAAAACTGTTTTTT
-,TRBV6-5,TRBJ2-1,-,CASSTVNEQFF,TGTGCCAGCAGCACAGTCAATGAGCAGTTCTTC
few,TRBV6-5,TRBJ2-6,-,CASRASSGANVLTF,TGTGCCAGCAGGGCCAGCTCTGGGGCCAACGTCCTGACTTTC
-,TRBV9,TRBJ2-5,TRBD2,CASSALGGAGQETQYF,TGTGCCAGCAGCGCCCTCGGGGGAGCGGGGCAAGAGACCCAGTACTTC
-,TRBV4-1,TRBJ2-5,-,CASSQGRHQETQYF,TGCGCCAGCAGCCAAGGGAGGCACCAAGAGACCCAGTACTTC
few,TRBV19,TRBJ2-1,-,CASSWRQGIGEQFF,TGTGCCAGTAGTTGGCGGCAGGGGATAGGTGAGCAGTTCTTC
-,TRBV5-4,TRBJ2-3,-,CASSFGVAGTDTQYF,TGTGCCAGCAGCTTTGGAGTAGCGGGCACAGATACGCAGTATTTT
-,TRBV7-2,TRBJ1-4,TRBD1,CASSYLGQATEKLFF,TGTGCCAGCAGTTACCTGGGACAGGCTACGGAAAAACTGTTTTTT
-,TRBV11-3,TRBJ2-1,TRBD2,CASSMGLAGYNEQFF,TGTGCCAGCAGCATGGGACTAGCGGGCTACAATGAGCAGTTCTTC
once,TRBV4-1,TRBJ2-7,TRBD2,CASSQWAPPASSGRAEDEQYF,TGCGCCAGCAGCCAATGGGCTCCCCCAGCCTCTAGCGGGAGGGCCGAGGACGAGCAGTACTTC
-,TRBV7-2,TRBJ2-5,TRBD2,CASSSAWAGAKETQYF,TGTGCCAGCAGCTCCGCCTGGGCGGGAGCGAAGGAGACCCAGTACTTC
-,TRBV7-9,TRBJ1-2,-,CASSLGGANYGYTF,TGTGCCAGCAGCTTAGGCGGGGCTAACTATGGCTACACCTTC
-,TRBV7-3,TRBJ2-3,TRBD2,CASSPRGSGRTDTQYF,TGTGCCAGCAGCCCGAGGGGTAGCGGGAGGACAGATACGCAGTATTTT
-,TRBV7-9,TRBJ2-1,TRBD2,CASSTGGTRFNEQFF,TGTGCCAGCAGCACCGGGGGGACTAGGTTTAATGAGCAGTTCTTC